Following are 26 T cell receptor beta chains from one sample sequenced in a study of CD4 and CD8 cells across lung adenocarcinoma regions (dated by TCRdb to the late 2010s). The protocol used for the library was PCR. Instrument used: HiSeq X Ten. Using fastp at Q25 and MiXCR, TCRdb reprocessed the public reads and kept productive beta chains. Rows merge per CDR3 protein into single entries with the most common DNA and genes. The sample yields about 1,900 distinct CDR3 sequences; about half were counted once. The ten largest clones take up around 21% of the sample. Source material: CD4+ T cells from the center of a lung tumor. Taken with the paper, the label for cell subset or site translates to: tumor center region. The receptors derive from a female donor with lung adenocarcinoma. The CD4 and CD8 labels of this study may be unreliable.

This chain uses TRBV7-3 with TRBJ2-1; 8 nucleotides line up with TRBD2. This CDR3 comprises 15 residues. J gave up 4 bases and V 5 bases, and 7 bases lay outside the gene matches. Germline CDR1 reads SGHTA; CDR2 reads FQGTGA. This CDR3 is CASSRSGTKYNEQFF. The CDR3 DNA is TGTGCCAGCAGCCGTAGCGGGACAAAGTACAATGAGCAGTTCTTC.

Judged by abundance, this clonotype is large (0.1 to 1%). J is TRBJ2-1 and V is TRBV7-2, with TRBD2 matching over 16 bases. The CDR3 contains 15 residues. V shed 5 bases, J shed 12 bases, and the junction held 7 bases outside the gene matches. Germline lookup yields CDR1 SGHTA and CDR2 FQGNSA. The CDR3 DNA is TGTGCCAGCAGCCCACCGGGACTAGCGGGAGGGGGGCAGTTCTTC. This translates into CASSPPGLAGGGQFF.

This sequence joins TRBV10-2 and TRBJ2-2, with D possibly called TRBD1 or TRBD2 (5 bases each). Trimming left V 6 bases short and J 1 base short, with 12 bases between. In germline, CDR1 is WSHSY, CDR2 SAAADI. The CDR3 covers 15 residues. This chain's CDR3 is CASRPPGRNTGELFF. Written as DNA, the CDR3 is TGCGCCAGCAGACCCCCAGGGAGGAACACCGGGGAGCTGTTTTTT.

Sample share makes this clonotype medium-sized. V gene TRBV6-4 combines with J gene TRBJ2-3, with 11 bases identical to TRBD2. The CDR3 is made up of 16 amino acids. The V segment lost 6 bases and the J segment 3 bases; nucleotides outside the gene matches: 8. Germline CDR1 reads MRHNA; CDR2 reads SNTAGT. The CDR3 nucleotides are TGTGCCAGCAGCGAGACTAGCGGGATGAGTACAGATACGCAGTATTTT. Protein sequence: CASSETSGMSTDTQYF.

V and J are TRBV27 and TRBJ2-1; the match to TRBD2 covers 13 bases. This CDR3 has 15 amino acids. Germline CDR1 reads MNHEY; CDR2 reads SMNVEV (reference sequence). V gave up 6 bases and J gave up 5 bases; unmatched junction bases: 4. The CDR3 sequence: CASRSGTSGNNEQFF. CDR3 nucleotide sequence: TGTGCCAGCAGATCCGGGACTAGCGGGAACAATGAGCAGTTCTTC.

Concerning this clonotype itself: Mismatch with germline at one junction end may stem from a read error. DNA for the CDR3: TGTGCCGGGAGGCTCGGGGGCGGCGACCAAGATACCCAGTACTTC. This codes for CAGRLGGGDQDTQYF. The chain combines TRBV27 with TRBJ2-5; either TRBD1 or TRBD2 may supply D (6 bases each). This CDR3 is 15 amino acids long. Germline CDR1 reads MNHEY; CDR2 reads SMNVEV (reference sequence).

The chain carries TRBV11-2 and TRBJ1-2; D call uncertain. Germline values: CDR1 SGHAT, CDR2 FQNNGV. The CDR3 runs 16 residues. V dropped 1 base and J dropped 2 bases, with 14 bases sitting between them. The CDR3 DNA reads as TGTGCCAGCAGCTTAGCGGGGTCGGGAGGAAACTATGGCTACACCTTC. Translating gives CASSLAGSGGNYGYTF.

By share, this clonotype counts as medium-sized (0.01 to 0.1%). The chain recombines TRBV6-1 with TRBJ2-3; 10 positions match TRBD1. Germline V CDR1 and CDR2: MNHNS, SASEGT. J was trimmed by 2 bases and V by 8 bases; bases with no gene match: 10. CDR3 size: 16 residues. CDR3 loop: CASGRQGALPTDTQYF. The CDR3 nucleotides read TGTGCCAGCGGAAGACAGGGGGCCCTCCCCACAGATACGCAGTATTTT.

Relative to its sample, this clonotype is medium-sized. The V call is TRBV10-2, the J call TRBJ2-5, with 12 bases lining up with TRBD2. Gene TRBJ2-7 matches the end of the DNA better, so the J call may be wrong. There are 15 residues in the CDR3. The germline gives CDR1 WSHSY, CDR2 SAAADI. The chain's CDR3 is CASTDLTSGSYEQYF. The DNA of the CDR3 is TGCGCCAGCACGGATCTGACTAGCGGGAGCTACGAGCAGTACTTC.

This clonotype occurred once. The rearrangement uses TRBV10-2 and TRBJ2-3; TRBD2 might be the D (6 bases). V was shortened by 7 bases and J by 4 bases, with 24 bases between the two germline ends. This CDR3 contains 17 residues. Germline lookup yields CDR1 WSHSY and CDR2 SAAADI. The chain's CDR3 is CASNVGLAGREPDTQYF. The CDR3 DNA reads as TGCGCCAGCAATGTGGGACTCGCGGGCCGTGAGCCAGATACGCAGTATTTT.

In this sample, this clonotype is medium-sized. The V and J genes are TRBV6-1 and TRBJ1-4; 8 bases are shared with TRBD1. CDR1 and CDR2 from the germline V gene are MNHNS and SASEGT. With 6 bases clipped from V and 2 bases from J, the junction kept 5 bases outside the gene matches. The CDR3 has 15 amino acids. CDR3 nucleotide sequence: TGTGCCAGCAGCCAACAGGGGGTTACTAATGAAAAACTGTTTTTT. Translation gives CASSQQGVTNEKLFF.

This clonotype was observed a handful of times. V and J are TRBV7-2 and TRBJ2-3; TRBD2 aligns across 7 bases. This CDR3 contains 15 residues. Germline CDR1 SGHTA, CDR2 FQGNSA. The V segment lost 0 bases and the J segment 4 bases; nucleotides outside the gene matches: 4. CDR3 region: CASSLASGTADTQYF. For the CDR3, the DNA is TGTGCCAGCAGCTTAGCAAGCGGGACCGCAGATACGCAGTATTTT.

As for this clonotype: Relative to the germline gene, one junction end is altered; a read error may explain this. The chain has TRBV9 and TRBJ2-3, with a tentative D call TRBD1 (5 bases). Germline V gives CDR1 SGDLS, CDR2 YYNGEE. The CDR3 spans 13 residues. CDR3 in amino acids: CASSNLQGYTQYF. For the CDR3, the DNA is TGTGCCAGCAGCAACCTCCAGGGATATACGCAGTATTTC.

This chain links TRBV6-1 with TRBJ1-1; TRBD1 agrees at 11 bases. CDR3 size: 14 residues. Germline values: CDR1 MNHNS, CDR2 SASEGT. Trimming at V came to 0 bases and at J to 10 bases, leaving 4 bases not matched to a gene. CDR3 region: CASSEADRGRRAFF. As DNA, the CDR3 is TGTGCCAGCAGTGAAGCGGACAGGGGGCGACGAGCTTTCTTT.

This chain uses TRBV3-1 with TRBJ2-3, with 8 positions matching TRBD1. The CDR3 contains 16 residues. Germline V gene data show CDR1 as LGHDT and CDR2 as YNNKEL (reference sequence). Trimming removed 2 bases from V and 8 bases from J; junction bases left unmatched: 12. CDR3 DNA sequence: TGTGCCAGCAGCCAACAGACAGGGGCTTACTTAGGTACGCAGTATTTT. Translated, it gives CASSQQTGAYLGTQYF.

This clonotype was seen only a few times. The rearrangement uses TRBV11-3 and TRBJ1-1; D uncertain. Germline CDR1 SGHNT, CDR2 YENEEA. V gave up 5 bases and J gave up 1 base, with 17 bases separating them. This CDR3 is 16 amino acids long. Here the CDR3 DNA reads TGTGCCAGCAGCCCCCAGACGGGCCTTGGGAACACTGAAGCTTTCTTT. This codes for CASSPQTGLGNTEAFF.

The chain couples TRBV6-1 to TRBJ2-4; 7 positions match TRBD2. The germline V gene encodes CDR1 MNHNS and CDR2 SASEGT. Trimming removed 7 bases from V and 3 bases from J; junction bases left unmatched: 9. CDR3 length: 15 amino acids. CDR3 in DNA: TGTGCCAGCACCGGGGGGAGGCAAAACAAAAACATTCAGTACTTC. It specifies CASTGGRQNKNIQYF.

The CDR3 DNA sequence: TGTGCCAGCAGTTACGATACCCATGGGGTTAGACGGAATGAAGCTTTCTTT. Protein product: CASSYDTHGVRRNEAFF. This chain connects TRBV6-5 to TRBJ1-1; no definite D call. This CDR3 contains 17 residues. Per germline, CDR1 MNHEY and CDR2 SVGAGI. V was clipped by 2 bases and J by 7 bases, with 23 bases between them.

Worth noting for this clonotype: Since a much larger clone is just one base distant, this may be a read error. DNA of the CDR3: TGTGCCAGCAGGGATAGGACTAGCGGTGGAGAGACCCAGTTCTTC. Amino acids: CASRDRTSGGETQFF. The chain has TRBV6-1 and TRBJ2-4; 10 nucleotides align to TRBD2. Gene TRBJ2-1 matches the end of the DNA better, so the J call may be wrong. The length of the CDR3 is 15 residues. Looked up from germline, CDR1 is MNHNS and CDR2 is SASEGT.

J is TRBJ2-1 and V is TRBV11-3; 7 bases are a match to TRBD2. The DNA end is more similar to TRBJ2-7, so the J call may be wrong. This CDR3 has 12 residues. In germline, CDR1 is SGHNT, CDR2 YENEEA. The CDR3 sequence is CASEGLSYEQYF. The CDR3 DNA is TGTGCCAGCGAGGGACTATCCTACGAGCAGTACTTC.

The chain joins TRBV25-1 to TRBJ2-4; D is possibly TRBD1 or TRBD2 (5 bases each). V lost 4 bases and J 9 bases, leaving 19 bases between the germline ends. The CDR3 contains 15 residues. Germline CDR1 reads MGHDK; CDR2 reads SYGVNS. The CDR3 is CASSVRDLRGAIQYF. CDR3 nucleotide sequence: TGTGCCAGCAGTGTCCGGGACCTCCGAGGGGCCATTCAGTACTTC.

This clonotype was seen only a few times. The CDR3 spells CASSLSQGRGKAGELFF. CDR3 coding DNA: TGTGCCAGCAGTTTATCACAGGGGAGAGGAAAGGCCGGGGAGCTGTTTTTT. V usage is TRBV6-5 and J usage is TRBJ2-2; TRBD1 matches 7 bases. Germline-derived CDR1 and CDR2 are MNHEY and SVGAGI. This CDR3 is 17 amino acids long. V trimming: 4 bases; J trimming: 6 bases; junction bases outside the gene matches: 14.

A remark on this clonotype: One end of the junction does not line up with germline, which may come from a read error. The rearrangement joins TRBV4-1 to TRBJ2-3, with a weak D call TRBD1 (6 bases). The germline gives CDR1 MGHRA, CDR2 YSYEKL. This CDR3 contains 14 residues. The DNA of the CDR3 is TGCGCCAGCTGGGGGCGACTAAACACAGATATGCAGTACTTT. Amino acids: CASWGRLNTDMQYF.

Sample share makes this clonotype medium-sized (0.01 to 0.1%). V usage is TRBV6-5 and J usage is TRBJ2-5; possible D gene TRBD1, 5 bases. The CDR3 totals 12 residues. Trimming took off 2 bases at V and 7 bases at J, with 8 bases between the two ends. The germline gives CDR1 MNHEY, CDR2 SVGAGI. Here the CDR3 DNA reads TGTGCCAGCAGTTACCTCCAGGGGACCCAGTACTTC. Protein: CASSYLQGTQYF.

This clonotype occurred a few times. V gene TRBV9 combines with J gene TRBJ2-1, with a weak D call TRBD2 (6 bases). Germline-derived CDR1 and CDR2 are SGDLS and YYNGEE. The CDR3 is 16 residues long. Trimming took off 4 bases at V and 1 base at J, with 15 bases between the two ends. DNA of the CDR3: TGTGCCAGCAGCCTGGGGACGAGCGGGTCCTACAATGAGCAGTTCTTC. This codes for CASSLGTSGSYNEQFF.

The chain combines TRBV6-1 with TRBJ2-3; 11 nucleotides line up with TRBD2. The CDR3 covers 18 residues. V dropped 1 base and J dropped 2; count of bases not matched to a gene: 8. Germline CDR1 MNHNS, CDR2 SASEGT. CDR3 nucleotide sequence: TGTGCCAGCAGTGAAGTCCTACTAGCGGGAGTGTTCACAGATACGCAGTATTTT. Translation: CASSEVLLAGVFTDTQYF.